Presented here are 18 T cell receptor beta chains from one specimen sequenced in a study of shared clonotypes between healthy human individuals. TCRdb's copy holds only in-frame clones and misses some; the assay was immunoSEQ multiplex PCR. The table shows over a million clones, with approximately 98.5% occurring only once. Sequenced sample: naive CD4+ T cells sorted from blood. The sample's subset: CD45RA+ positively selected. The receptors shown here come from a man under 40 in good health.

The rearrangement joins TRBV2 to TRBJ2-1, with 7 bases fitting TRBD2. Germline CDR1 reads SNHLY; CDR2 reads FYNNEI. The CDR3 spans 16 residues. J lost 5 bases, V lost 7 bases, and 14 bases had no gene match. As DNA, the CDR3 is TGTGCCAGCATCTCCCTTGGGGGAGGGATCAACAATGAGCAGTTCTTC. Translating gives CASISLGGGINNEQFF.

J is TRBJ2-7 and V is TRBV5-4, with D maybe TRBD2 (6 bases). Trimming pared 0 bases from V and 2 bases from J, leaving 12 bases between. The CDR3 extends over 15 amino acids. Germline CDR1 and CDR2: SGHNT and YYREEE (reference sequence). This chain's CDR3 is CASSLAGSGTYEQYF. The CDR3 DNA reads TGTGCCAGCAGCTTGGCGGGTAGCGGCACCTACGAGCAGTACTTC. Full variable domain (outside the CDR3, taken from reference TRBV5-4 and TRBJ2-7): ETGVTQSPTHLIKTRGQQVTLRCSSQSGHNTVSWYQQALGQGPQFIFQYYREEENGRGNFPPRFSGLQFPNYSSELNVNALELDDSALYLCASSLAGSGTYEQYFGPGTRLTVT.

The chain couples TRBV7-6 to TRBJ2-7, with TRBD2 matching over 7 bases. With V trimmed by 5 bases and J by 4 bases, 14 bases remained unmatched. The CDR3 contains 16 residues. Germline V gives CDR1 SGHVS, CDR2 FNYEAQ. The CDR3 sequence: CASSPSTVAGEYEQYF. The CDR3 DNA is TGTGCCAGCAGCCCCTCCACGGTGGCGGGAGAGTACGAGCAGTACTTC.

CDR3 sequence: CASSPEVANEQYF. The CDR3 DNA is TGTGCCAGCAGCCCAGAGGTAGCGAACGAGCAGTACTTC. This rearrangement joins TRBV9 to TRBJ2-7; tentative D call: TRBD2 (5 bases). The CDR3 contains 13 residues. Trimming shortened V by 4 bases and J by 5 bases, and 13 bases separated the two germline ends. In germline, CDR1 is SGDLS, CDR2 YYNGEE. The variable domain in full, with the rest retrieved from reference TRBV9 and TRBJ2-7, is DSGVTQTPKHLITATGQRVTLRCSPRSGDLSVYWYQQSLDQGLQFLIQYYNGEERAKGNILERFSAQQFPDLHSELNLSSLELGDSALYFCASSPEVANEQYFGPGTRLTVT.

The genes are TRBV4-2 and TRBJ2-1; 12 bases align to TRBD2. The CDR3 is 17 amino acids. The trim removed 6 bases at V and 0 bases at J, leaving 6 bases unmatched. CDR1 is LGHNA and CDR2 is YNFKEQ in the germline V gene. The CDR3 sequence: CASSASGRGSSYNEQFF. As DNA, the CDR3 is TGTGCCAGCAGTGCTAGCGGGAGGGGTAGCTCCTACAATGAGCAGTTCTTC.

This clone was recorded only once. The rearrangement uses TRBV6-5 and TRBJ2-2, with D maybe TRBD2 (5 bases). Germline-derived CDR1 and CDR2 are MNHEY and SVGAGI. V was pared by 7 bases and J by 4 bases, with 16 bases between. This CDR3 region has 15 residues. CDR3 DNA sequence: TGTGCCAGCACGGGATGGGAAGGGTTCACCGGGGAGCTGTTTTTT. It is translated as CASTGWEGFTGELFF.

The V and J genes are TRBV9 and TRBJ1-3; TRBD1 matches 9 bases. The CDR3 sequence is 18 residues long. Trimming cost V 4 bases and J 0 bases; bases outside gene matches: 11. The germline V gene has CDR1 SGDLS and CDR2 YYNGEE. CDR3: CASSSGQGTISSGNTIYF. CDR3 sequence (DNA): TGTGCCAGCAGCTCGGGACAGGGAACAATTTCCTCTGGAAACACCATATATTTT.

The V and J genes are TRBV14 and TRBJ2-7; TRBD1 matches at 9 bases. The CDR3 is 16 residues long. The germline gives CDR1 SGHDN, CDR2 FVKESK. V was pared by 2 bases and J by 4 bases, with 9 bases of the junction left unmatched. Written as DNA, the CDR3 is TGTGCCAGCAGCCAATTCCGGACAGGGGTTTCTTACGAGCAGTACTTC. Its translation is CASSQFRTGVSYEQYF.

V usage is TRBV19 and J usage is TRBJ1-5; D is possibly TRBD1 (6 bases). Germline loops: CDR1 LNHDA, CDR2 SQIVND (reference sequence). The CDR3 contains 14 residues. V was clipped by 10 bases and J by 8 bases, with 21 bases between them. The CDR3 reads CATRGPQGVEPQHF. The CDR3 DNA is TGTGCCACCAGGGGACCTCAAGGGGTAGAGCCCCAGCATTTT. The full variable domain, in which reference TRBV19 and TRBJ1-5 provide the parts outside the CDR3, is DGGITQSPKYLFRKEGQNVTLSCEQNLNHDAMYWYRQDPGQGLRLIYYSQIVNDFQKGDIAEGYSVSREKKESFPLTVTSAQKNPTAFYLCATRGPQGVEPQHFGDGTRLSIL.

The chain joins TRBV20-1 to TRBJ2-1, with 7 bases identical to TRBD2. This CDR3 has 11 residues. V gave up 3 bases and J gave up 16 bases; unmatched junction bases: 9. The V gene's germline CDR1 is DFQATT and CDR2 SNEGSKA (reference sequence). For the CDR3, the DNA is TGCAGTGCTAGTTTTCGGGAGGCGGCCTTCTTC. It yields the protein CSASFREAAFF.

The chain links TRBV5-4 to TRBJ2-5; D remains ambiguous. The germline V gene has CDR1 SGHNT and CDR2 YYREEE (reference sequence). CDR3 length equals 15 residues. The V end lost 3 bases, the J end lost 0 bases, and 12 bases lay between the germline ends. Here the CDR3 DNA reads TGTGCCAGCAGCTCTAAGGTGGGCCACCAAGAGACCCAGTACTTC. Protein: CASSSKVGHQETQYF.

The chain couples TRBV1 to TRBJ2-7; TRBD2 is the table's D call, not checked against the DNA. TRBV1 represents a pseudogene. The CDR3 has 17 amino acids. CDR3 coding DNA: TGCACCAGCAGCACACGGTGGGTAGCGGGAGTGTGCCACGAGCAGTACTTC. Amino acids: CTSSTRWVAGVCHEQYF.

This chain links TRBV9 with TRBJ2-1; TRBD2 might be the D (6 bases). Germline loops: CDR1 SGDLS, CDR2 YYNGEE. V was clipped by 2 bases and J by 1 base, with 10 bases between them. This CDR3 comprises 15 residues. The CDR3 here is CASSVTGESYNEQFF. The CDR3 DNA follows: TGTGCCAGCAGCGTTACGGGGGAATCCTACAATGAGCAGTTCTTC.

V usage is TRBV27 and J usage is TRBJ2-7; D is perhaps TRBD2 (6 bases). The CDR3 has 13 residues. Germline CDR1 MNHEY, CDR2 SMNVEV (reference sequence). The V end was cut by 5 bases, the J end by 3 bases, with 11 bases between. The CDR3 is CASSPPGVYEQYF. CDR3 coding DNA: TGTGCCAGCAGTCCACCGGGGGTCTACGAGCAGTACTTC.

The gene calls are TRBV7-9 and TRBJ1-1; TRBD1 aligns across 7 bases. Germline CDR1 reads SEHNR; CDR2 reads FQNEAQ (reference sequence). Trimming at V came to 5 bases and at J to 7 bases, leaving 16 bases not matched to a gene. CDR3 length: 16 residues. The chain's CDR3 is CASSPPRGQHPREAFF. As DNA, the CDR3 is TGTGCCAGCAGCCCACCCCGGGGACAGCATCCCCGTGAAGCTTTCTTT.

This chain joins TRBV6-4 and TRBJ1-1; D call uncertain. The CDR3 is made up of 13 amino acids. V dropped 11 bases and J dropped 1 base, with 14 bases sitting between them. Germline V gene data show CDR1 as MRHNA and CDR2 as SNTAGT. The CDR3 loop reads CASATKANTEAFF. CDR3 sequence (DNA): TGTGCCTCCGCCACGAAGGCGAACACTGAAGCTTTCTTT.

The chain carries TRBV12-5 and TRBJ2-1; D remains unclear. Germline assignment: CDR1 LGHNT and CDR2 FRNRAP. V was pared by 1 base and J by 8 bases, with 9 bases between. The CDR3 extends over 13 amino acids. In nucleotides, the CDR3 is TGTGCTAGTGGTTTGGGCTCCATGCATGAGCAGTTCTTC. Protein sequence: CASGLGSMHEQFF.

This clone was counted a single time. The chain carries TRBV11-2 and TRBJ1-4; 7 bases match TRBD1. Germline-derived CDR1 and CDR2 are SGHAT and FQNNGV. After removal of 4 bases from V and 8 bases from J, the junction contained 10 bases not matched to a gene. This CDR3 spans 15 amino acids. CDR3 nucleotides: TGTGCCAGCAGCTCGACCGACAGGGCCGAGGAAAAACTGTTTTTT. Translation: CASSSTDRAEEKLFF.